Listed below are T cell receptor beta chains from one sample, sequenced in a study of cytomegalovirus exposure and HLA in healthy donors. Repertoires were generated with immunoSEQ multiplex PCR, while TCRdb's copy carries only in-frame clones and drops some. Of approximately 190,000 clones in the sample, roughly 74% are singletons; the top ten hold 4.5% to 7.5%. Sequencing input: PBMCs. These receptors all stem from a woman aged 25 to 39 in good health and CMV-seropositive. The CDR3 runs from the conserved cysteine through the conserved F or W. The D gene is left open where the match is weak. Size tells how often a clone was seen (once, few, many) or the class of an expanded clone, and some rows leave it out.

D	V	size	J	CDR3	DNA
-	TRBV28	few	TRBJ1-4	CASSLYVGGGEKLFF	TGTGCCAGCAGTTTATATGTCGGCGGGGGGGAAAAACTGTTTTTT
TRBD2	TRBV7-9	-	TRBJ2-1	CASSSLFGLAGGEQFF	TGTGCCAGCAGCTCCTTATTTGGACTAGCTGGGGGAGAGCAGTTCTTC
-	TRBV5-4	-	TRBJ1-2	CASSWGTRGGGGYTF	TGTGCCAGCAGCTGGGGGACGCGTGGGGGGGGTGGCTACACCTTC
-	TRBV5-6	few	TRBJ1-2	CASSLWQTWGGGYTF	TGTGCCAGCAGCTTGTGGCAAACGTGGGGGGGAGGCTACACCTTC
-	TRBV7-8	-	TRBJ2-3	CASIPPNTDTQYF	TGTGCCAGCATTCCCCCCAACACAGATACGCAGTATTTT
-	TRBV5-1	-	TRBJ2-1	CASSFNNEQFF	TGCGCCAGCAGCTTCAATAATGAGCAGTTCTTC
TRBD2	TRBV2	-	TRBJ2-5	CASRAPAGLRQETQYF	TGTGCCAGCAGGGCCCCAGCGGGACTCCGTCAAGAGACCCAGTACTTC
-	TRBV2	-	TRBJ1-1	CASSDAGSVSFF	TGTGCCAGCAGTGATGCAGGGTCTGTGTCTTTCTTT
TRBD2	TRBV4-1	-	TRBJ2-3	CASSQLAGYTDTQYF	TGCGCCAGCAGCCAGCTAGCGGGGTACACAGATACGCAGTATTTT
-	TRBV5-1	-	TRBJ2-1	CASRKLPGDNEQFF	TGCGCCAGCAGGAAGCTACCGGGGGACAATGAGCAGTTCTTC
-	TRBV15	-	TRBJ1-5	CATSRDREGFRPQHF	TGTGCCACCAGCAGAGATCGGGAGGGTTTTCGACCCCAGCATTTT
TRBD1	TRBV27	-	TRBJ2-3	CATSRNRGWGTDTQYF	TGTGCCACCAGTAGGAACAGGGGCTGGGGCACAGATACGCAGTATTTT
-	TRBV5-1	-	TRBJ1-5	CASSLASGVGQPQHF	TGCGCCAGCAGCTTGGCCAGCGGGGTGGGTCAGCCCCAGCATTTT
TRBD1	TRBV6-5	-	TRBJ1-2	CASSYFEGATNGYTF	TGTGCCAGCAGTTACTTTGAGGGGGCAACCAATGGCTACACCTTC
TRBD1	TRBV6-5	few	TRBJ1-1	CASRQGSGNTEAFF	TGTGCCAGCAGACAGGGGTCCGGGAACACTGAAGCTTTCTTT
-	TRBV6-5	-	TRBJ2-1	CASSLPIEGEQFF	TGTGCCAGCAGTCTACCCATCGAGGGTGAGCAGTTCTTC
-	TRBV10-2	-	TRBJ2-5	CASSDSFLRETQYF	TGCGCCAGCAGTGACAGTTTTCTGCGGGAGACCCAGTACTTC
-	TRBV15	-	TRBJ2-5	CATSTGTGQETQYF	TGTGCCACCAGCACAGGGACTGGCCAAGAGACCCAGTACTTC
-	TRBV28	-	TRBJ1-1	CASKLQPGVEAFF	TGTGCCAGCAAATTACAACCAGGTGTTGAAGCTTTCTTT
TRBD2	TRBV7-9	-	TRBJ2-1	CASSFTSGVVREQFF	TGTGCCAGCAGCTTCACTAGCGGGGTTGTCAGGGAGCAGTTCTTC
-	TRBV2	-	TRBJ1-4	CASIGGATNEKLFF	TGTGCCAGCATAGGCGGTGCAACTAATGAAAAACTGTTTTTT
-	TRBV6-5	-	TRBJ1-5	CATRDSNQPQHF	TGTGCCACAAGAGATAGCAATCAGCCCCAGCATTTT
-	TRBV7-9	-	TRBJ2-5	CASSSGTYETQYF	TGTGCCAGCAGCTCCGGGACATATGAGACCCAGTACTTC
TRBD1	TRBV5-6	-	TRBJ2-1	CASSSTGFNEQFF	TGTGCCAGCAGCTCGACAGGGTTCAATGAGCAGTTCTTC
-	TRBV19	-	TRBJ2-3	CASSIGTSDTQYF	TGTGCCAGTAGTATCGGGACTTCTGATACGCAGTATTTT
-	TRBV27	few	TRBJ2-7	CASSFAGREQYF	TGTGCCAGCAGTTTCGCGGGTCGGGAGCAGTACTTC
-	TRBV15	-	TRBJ1-4	CATSNPGSEKLFF	TGTGCCACCAGCAACCCGGGGAGCGAAAAACTGTTTTTT
TRBD2	TRBV7-7	-	TRBJ2-5	CASSLGLAEETQYF	TGTGCTAGCAGCTTAGGACTAGCGGAAGAGACCCAGTACTTC
-	TRBV5-4	-	TRBJ2-7	CASSLVGHEQYF	TGTGCCAGCAGCTTGGTGGGGCACGAGCAGTACTTC
TRBD1	TRBV27	-	TRBJ2-5	CASSLFGTERETQYF	TGTGCCAGCAGTTTATTTGGGACAGAAAGAGAGACCCAGTACTTC
-	TRBV5-4	-	TRBJ2-5	CASSFRQARETQYF	TGTGCCAGCAGCTTCAGACAGGCCCGGGAGACCCAGTACTTC
-	TRBV27	-	TRBJ2-1	CASSQGSVVEQFF	TGTGCCAGCAGTCAGGGAAGCGTGGTTGAGCAGTTCTTC
-	TRBV5-8	-	TRBJ2-7	CASSPVSSAAISQYF	TGTGCCAGCAGCCCAGTTTCTTCCGCGGCGATCTCACAGTACTTC
-	TRBV19	once	TRBJ2-1	CASSIPYGIEQFF	TGTGCCAGTAGTATCCCCTACGGTATTGAGCAGTTCTTC
TRBD2	TRBV6-5	few	TRBJ2-2	CASSRWTSDTGELFF	TGTGCCAGCAGCCGATGGACTAGCGACACCGGGGAGCTGTTTTTT
-	TRBV6-5	-	TRBJ1-5	CASRSARVSNQPQHF	TGTGCCAGCAGGAGCGCTCGGGTTAGCAATCAGCCCCAGCATTTT
TRBD2	TRBV28	-	TRBJ2-7	CASTDSGSLSYEQYF	TGTGCCAGCACTGACAGCGGGAGCCTCTCCTACGAGCAGTACTTC
-	TRBV9	-	TRBJ2-5	CASSVGATTRQETQYF	TGTGCCAGCAGCGTAGGCGCAACCACCCGGCAAGAGACCCAGTACTTC
TRBD2	TRBV5-1	-	TRBJ2-3	CASSLLAGGVTRTDTQYF	TGCGCCAGCAGCTTGTTGGCGGGAGGGGTCACGCGCACAGATACGCAGTATTTT
-	TRBV4-1	-	TRBJ1-1	CASSQIVNTEAFF	TGCGCCAGCAGCCAAATCGTAAACACTGAAGCTTTCTTT
TRBD2	TRBV5-6	-	TRBJ2-2	CASSLAGYEGSGELFF	TGTGCCAGCAGCTTAGCGGGGTATGAGGGTTCCGGGGAGCTGTTTTTT
-	TRBV9	-	TRBJ2-2	CASSATTTGELFF	TGTGCCAGCAGCGCCACAACCACCGGGGAGCTGTTTTTT
TRBD2	TRBV7-2	-	TRBJ2-7	CASSLTSGSSYEQYF	TGTGCCAGCAGCTTAACTAGCGGGAGCTCCTACGAGCAGTACTTC
TRBD2	TRBV28	-	TRBJ2-3	CATPPTEPGLAGWVQYF	TGTGCCACCCCTCCGACCGAGCCGGGACTAGCGGGATGGGTGCAGTATTTT
-	TRBV9	-	TRBJ2-7	CASSVGAPAYEQYF	TGTGCCAGCAGCGTAGGGGCACCAGCCTACGAGCAGTACTTC
-	TRBV18	-	TRBJ1-1	CASSPPAGDTEAFF	TGTGCCAGCTCACCACCGGCAGGGGACACTGAAGCTTTCTTT
TRBD1	TRBV28	-	TRBJ1-2	CASRLQGTGLYGYTF	TGTGCCAGCAGACTTCAGGGGACAGGGTTATATGGCTACACCTTC
TRBD1	TRBV27	-	TRBJ2-7	CASTPLTGGAYEQYF	TGTGCCAGCACGCCTTTGACAGGGGGGGCCTACGAGCAGTACTTC